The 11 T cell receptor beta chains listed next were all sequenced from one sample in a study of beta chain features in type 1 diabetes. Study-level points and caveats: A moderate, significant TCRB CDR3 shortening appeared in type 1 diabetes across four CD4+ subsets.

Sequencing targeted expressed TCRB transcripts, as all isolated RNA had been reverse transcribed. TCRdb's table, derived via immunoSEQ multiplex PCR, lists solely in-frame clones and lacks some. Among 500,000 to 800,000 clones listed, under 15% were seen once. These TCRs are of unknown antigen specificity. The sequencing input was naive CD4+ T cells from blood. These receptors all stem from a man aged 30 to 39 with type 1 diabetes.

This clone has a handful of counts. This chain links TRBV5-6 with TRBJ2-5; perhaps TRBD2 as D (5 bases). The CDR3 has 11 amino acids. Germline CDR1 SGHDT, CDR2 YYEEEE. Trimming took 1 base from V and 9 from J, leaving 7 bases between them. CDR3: CASSLTGAQYF. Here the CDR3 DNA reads TGTGCCAGCAGCTTGACCGGGGCCCAGTACTTC.

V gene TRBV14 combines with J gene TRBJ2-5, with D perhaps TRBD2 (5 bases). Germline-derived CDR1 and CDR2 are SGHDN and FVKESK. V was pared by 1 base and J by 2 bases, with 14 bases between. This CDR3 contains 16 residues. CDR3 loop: CASSQGVGVPQETQYF. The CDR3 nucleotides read TGTGCCAGCAGCCAAGGAGTCGGGGTCCCACAAGAGACCCAGTACTTC. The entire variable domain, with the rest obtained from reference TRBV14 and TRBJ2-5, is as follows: EAGVTQFPSHSVIEKGQTVTLRCDPISGHDNLYWYRRVMGKEIKFLLHFVKESKQDESGMPNNRFLAERTGGTYSTLKVQPAELEDSGVYFCASSQGVGVPQETQYFGPGTRLLVL.

CDR3 region: CASSLMGDTEAFF. CDR3 DNA: TGTGCCAGCAGCTTAATGGGGGACACTGAAGCTTTCTTT. V is TRBV11-2 and J is TRBJ1-1, with a tentative D call TRBD1 (5 bases). V lost 2 bases, J lost 3 bases, and 7 bases lay in between. CDR3 length: 13 amino acids. Germline CDR1 SGHAT, CDR2 FQNNGV. The variable domain in full, completed from reference TRBV11-2 and TRBJ1-1, reads EAGVAQSPRYKIIEKRQSVAFWCNPISGHATLYWYQQILGQGPKLLIQFQNNGVVDDSQLPKDRFSAERLKGVDSTLKIQPAKLEDSAVYLCASSLMGDTEAFFGQGTRLTVV.

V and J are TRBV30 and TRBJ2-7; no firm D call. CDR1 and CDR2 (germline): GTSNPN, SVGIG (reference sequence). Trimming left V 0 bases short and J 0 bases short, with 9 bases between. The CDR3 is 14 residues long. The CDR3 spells CAWSVRVSSYEQYF. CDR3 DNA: TGTGCCTGGAGTGTTAGGGTAAGCTCCTACGAGCAGTACTTC.

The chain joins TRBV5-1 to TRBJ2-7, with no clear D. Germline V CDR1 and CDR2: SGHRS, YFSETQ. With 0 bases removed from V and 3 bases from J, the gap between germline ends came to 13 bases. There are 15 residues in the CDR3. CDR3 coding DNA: TGCGCCAGCAGCTTGGCCTTTGGCGACCGCTACGAGCAGTACTTC. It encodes CASSLAFGDRYEQYF.

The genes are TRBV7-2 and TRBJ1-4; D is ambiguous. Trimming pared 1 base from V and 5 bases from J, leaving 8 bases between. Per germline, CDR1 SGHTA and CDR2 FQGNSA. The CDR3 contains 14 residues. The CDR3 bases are TGTGCCAGCAGCTTAGTGGCAGCGAATGAAAAACTGTTTTTT. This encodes CASSLVAANEKLFF. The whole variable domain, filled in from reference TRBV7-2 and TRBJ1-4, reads GAGVSQSPSNKVTEKGKDVELRCDPISGHTALYWYRQSLGQGLEFLIYFQGNSAPDKSGLPSDRFSAERTGGSVSTLTIQRTQQEDSAVYLCASSLVAANEKLFFGSGTQLSVL.

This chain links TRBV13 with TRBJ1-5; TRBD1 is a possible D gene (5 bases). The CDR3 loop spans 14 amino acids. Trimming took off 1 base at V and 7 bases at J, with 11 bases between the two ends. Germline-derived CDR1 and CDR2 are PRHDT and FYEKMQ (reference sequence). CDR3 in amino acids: CASSLAGGEQPQHF. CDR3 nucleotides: TGTGCCAGCAGCTTAGCTGGGGGTGAGCAGCCCCAGCATTTT.

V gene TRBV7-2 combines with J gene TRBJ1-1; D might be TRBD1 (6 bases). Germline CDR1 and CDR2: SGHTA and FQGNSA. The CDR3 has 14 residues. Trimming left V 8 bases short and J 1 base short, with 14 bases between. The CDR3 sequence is CASERGASNTEAFF. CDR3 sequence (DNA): TGTGCCAGCGAGAGGGGGGCTTCGAACACTGAAGCTTTCTTT.

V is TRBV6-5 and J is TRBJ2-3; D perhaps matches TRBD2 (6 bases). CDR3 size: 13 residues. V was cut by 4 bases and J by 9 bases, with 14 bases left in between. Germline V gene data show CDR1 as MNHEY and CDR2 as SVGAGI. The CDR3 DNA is TGTGCCAGCAGTTCCCCGACTAGAGGCACGCAGTATTTT. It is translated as CASSSPTRGTQYF.

The CDR3 is CASSPVVVDTGELFF. The DNA for the CDR3 is TGCGCCAGCAGCCCAGTTGTCGTCGACACCGGGGAGCTGTTTTTT. This chain links TRBV4-3 with TRBJ2-2; D remains unclear. The CDR3 loop spans 15 amino acids. The V end was cut by 4 bases, the J end by 3 bases, with 12 bases between. Germline V gene lookup returns CDR1 LGHNA and CDR2 YSLEER.

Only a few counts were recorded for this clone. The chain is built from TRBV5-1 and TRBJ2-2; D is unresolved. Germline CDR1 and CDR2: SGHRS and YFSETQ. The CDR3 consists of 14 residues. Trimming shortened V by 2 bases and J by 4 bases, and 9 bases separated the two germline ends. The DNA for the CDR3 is TGCGCCAGCAGCTTAGTGTACCTCACCGGGGAGCTGTTTTTT. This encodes CASSLVYLTGELFF.